This TCR beta chain was recovered during a study of regulatory T cells in long-lasting Graves disease. Libraries of TCR beta came from iRepertoire HTBI primers plus Arm-PCR of CDR3 regions. TCRdb passed the multiplex PCR reads through MiXCR, listing each CDR3 protein once. The sample yields under 450,000 distinct CDR3 sequences, over 9.5% seen once. Documented time point: newly diagnosed GD, antithyroid drugs for less than 3 months. PBMCs were the source of the RNA used for TCR sequencing. American Thyroid Association guidelines were used to diagnose Graves' disease. This clonotype was counted many times. The germline V gene has CDR1 SGHDT and CDR2 YYEEEE. The V end lost 4 bases, the J end lost 7 bases, and 15 bases lay between the germline ends. The CDR3 covers 14 residues. This sample also belongs to another study, concerning T cells in Graves' hyperthyroidism and ophthalmopathy.

The specimen comprised peripheral blood mononuclear cells (PBMCs), sampled at new diagnosis, from a patient treated with antithyroid drugs. This clonotype was obtained from a woman between 18 and 29 years old with Graves disease. The genes are TRBV5-6 and TRBJ1-5, with D possibly TRBD1 on 5 matching bases. Written as DNA, the CDR3 is TGTGCCAGCAGCCCGCAGGGTCGGAAACAGCCCCAGCATTTT. This gives the protein CASSPQGRKQPQHF.